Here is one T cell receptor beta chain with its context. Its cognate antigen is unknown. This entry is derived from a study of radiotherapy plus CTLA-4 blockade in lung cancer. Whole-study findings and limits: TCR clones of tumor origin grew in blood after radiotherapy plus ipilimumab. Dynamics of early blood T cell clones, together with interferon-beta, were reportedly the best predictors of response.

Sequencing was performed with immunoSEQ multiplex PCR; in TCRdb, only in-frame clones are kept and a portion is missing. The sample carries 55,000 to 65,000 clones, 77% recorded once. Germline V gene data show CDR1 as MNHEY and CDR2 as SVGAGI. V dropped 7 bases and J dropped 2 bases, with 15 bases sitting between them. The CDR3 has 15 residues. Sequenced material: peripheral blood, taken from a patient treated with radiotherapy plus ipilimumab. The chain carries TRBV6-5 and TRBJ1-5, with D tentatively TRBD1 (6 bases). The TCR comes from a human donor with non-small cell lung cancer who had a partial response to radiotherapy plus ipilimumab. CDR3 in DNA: TGTGCCAGCACCCCAGCGGGGGCGGGCAATCAGCCCCAGCATTTT. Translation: CASTPAGAGNQPQHF.